This T cell receptor beta chain was sequenced during a study of T cells in Graves' hyperthyroidism and ophthalmopathy (dated 2019 in TCRdb). Looking at the study overall: TCR V-J signatures able to tell the groups apart were searched for in a discovery cohort of 100 patients, of whom roughly 42 had Graves' ophthalmopathy and 57 had stable Graves' hyperthyroidism. An independent validation cohort of around 19 hyperthyroidism patients and 15 or so patients who later progressed to ophthalmopathy tested prospective prediction of ophthalmopathy. The 75 to 100 discovery patients were randomly split 7:3 into training and test sets. In addition, the study compared T-cell repertoires in thyroid tissue and in blood from over 5 Graves' hyperthyroidism patients. Once sampling was done, hyperthyroidism patients were given methimazole at a starting dose of 30 mg daily, whereas ophthalmopathy patients were given high-dose intravenous methylprednisolone. According to the paper, TCR Vbeta CDR3 sequencing was carried out on approximately 140 peripheral blood samples, which came from 40 to 45 ophthalmopathy, about 75 hyperthyroidism and approximately 17 progressor patients.

The CDR3 has 17 amino acids, counting the end cysteine and phenylalanine. Only the CDR3 region is kept as DNA, spanning 51 bases read in frame from base 1. The germline V gene yields MGHRA for CDR1 and YSYEKL for CDR2. V loses 1 base of germline sequence and J loses 4 bases, and the interval between the two ends is 20 bases. Study-wide conclusions, independent of this receptor: A model built on a 13 V-J signature distinguished ophthalmopathy from stable hyperthyroidism, reaching about 88% sensitivity and about 81% specificity in cross-validation and 80%/75% in testing. During validation, the model predicted progression to ophthalmopathy a median of roughly 7.1 months ahead of onset, with more than 55% sensitivity and 72% to 80% specificity. No statistical method was used to fix the sample size in advance, and group allocation was not hidden from the investigators. Blood samples also contained most of the expanded thyroid clonotypes (frequency above 0.001), which suggests that blood repertoires may reflect thyroid immune responses.

Stable Graves' hyperthyroidism was defined as no progression to ophthalmopathy during 18 months of follow-up. Hyperthyroidism patients were newly diagnosed, had a disease duration of under 2 months, and were aged 18 to 65 years. Exclusion was applied to patients with uncontrolled infections, other autoimmune diseases, pregnancy or lactation. Diagnoses were based on clinical symptoms, serum thyroxine and TRAb, thyroid ultrasound and orbital computed tomography. Trizol reagent was used to extract total RNA, and RNA quality was then checked on an Agilent 2100 Bioanalyzer. This clonotype was detected many times. Its antigen target is currently unknown. The record has no base qualities; no much larger clone is one base away. TCR beta CDR3 regions were amplified from RNA transcripts. For the first round of RT-PCR on the TCR CDR3, the HTBI primer set was used together with the Qiagen OneStep RT-PCR kit. The libraries were constructed in a second round of multiplex PCR and then size-selected and purified. Sequencing of the libraries was done on an Illumina HiSeq2000 using paired-end 100 bp reads. Processing in the source paper ran as follows. Raw data were processed with SOAPnuke, discarding reads with adapters, uncalled bases, mean Phred below 15, or no exact constant-primer or identifier match. COPE v1.2.5 was used to merge the high-quality paired reads, and each unique nucleotide sequence was defined as a clonotype. MiTCR v1.1 was used to align clonotypes to the IMGT TRBV, TRBD and TRBJ reference segments. The analysis included only V-J combinations with a frequency above 0.0001, which together covered 99% to 99.2% of the repertoires. A TCS score was defined as the ratio between F50 (clonal expansion) and ExV (chaos), using BLOSUM62-based TCRdist between CDR3 peptides within each V-J. Welch's t-statistics and random forest reduced several hundred V-J features to 13, which were used in a naive Bayes classifier (R e1071). The Morisita-Horn index was used to measure how similar the thyroid and blood repertoires were. The raw public reads went through TCRdb reprocessing: fastp at Q25, MiXCR clone calling, in-frame beta chains kept. Rows matching on CDR3 protein sequence are summarized as one entry with the most common DNA and genes. V and J calls and clone size were set by TCRdb, not the authors. Here the sample has a few hundred thousand distinct CDR3 sequences; around 42% occur a single time. Of the sample, about 8.3% is held by the ten largest clones.

The TCR comes from a young woman with Graves' hyperthyroidism. Input material: peripheral blood or thyroid tissue (not recorded which). Here the chain combines TRBV4-1 and TRBJ2-7, with the D gene uncertain. Read as DNA, the sequence is TGCGCCAGCAGCCAAGGTCCGTTCTCAAAGGGCTCGTACGAGCAGTACTTC. The translation is CASSQGPFSKGSYEQYF.